This is a list of T cell receptor beta chains from one sample in a study of cytomegalovirus exposure and HLA in healthy donors. The repertoire was sequenced with immunoSEQ multiplex PCR; TCRdb's copy has only in-frame clones and lacks some. The sample shows some 45,000 clones, about 72% of them seen only once. Sequenced input: PBMCs. These receptors were taken from a young man in good health and CMV-seronegative. Each CDR3 is given with its conserved first and last residue. D genes are given only for firm matches. Size values are once, few and many counts, or a class for expanded clones, and some rows have none.

clone size: once; D gene: TRBD1; V gene: TRBV4-1; J gene: TRBJ1-5; CDR3 protein: CASSPGQDSNQPQHF; CDR3 DNA: TGCGCCAGCAGCCCGGGACAGGATAGCAATCAGCCCCAGCATTTT
clone size: -; D gene: TRBD1; V gene: TRBV6-4; J gene: TRBJ2-2; CDR3 protein: CASSGTGGVPGELFF; CDR3 DNA: TGTGCCAGCAGTGGAACAGGGGGCGTCCCCGGGGAGCTGTTTTTT
clone size: -; D gene: TRBD1; V gene: TRBV30; J gene: TRBJ2-5; CDR3 protein: CAWSAGQGARETQYF; CDR3 DNA: TGTGCCTGGAGTGCGGGACAGGGGGCCAGGGAGACCCAGTACTTC
clone size: -; D gene: TRBD2; V gene: TRBV5-4; J gene: TRBJ2-3; CDR3 protein: CASSPRTSGGTDTQYF; CDR3 DNA: TGTGCCAGCAGCCCCCGGACTAGCGGAGGCACAGATACGCAGTATTTT
clone size: -; D gene: -; V gene: TRBV19; J gene: TRBJ1-1; CDR3 protein: CASSTFDRNTEAFF; CDR3 DNA: TGTGCCAGTAGTACCTTCGACAGAAACACTGAAGCTTTCTTT
clone size: -; D gene: -; V gene: TRBV11-3; J gene: TRBJ1-1; CDR3 protein: CASSLGMGRDTEAFF; CDR3 DNA: TGTGCCAGCAGCTTGGGTATGGGGAGGGACACTGAAGCTTTCTTT
clone size: -; D gene: -; V gene: TRBV15; J gene: TRBJ2-3; CDR3 protein: CATSRVRGLSTDTQYF; CDR3 DNA: TGTGCCACCAGCAGAGTACGGGGTCTCAGCACAGATACGCAGTATTTT
clone size: medium-sized; D gene: TRBD2; V gene: TRBV25-1; J gene: TRBJ2-1; CDR3 protein: CASSGIAGVGQFF; CDR3 DNA: TGTGCCAGCAGTGGTATAGCGGGAGTGGGGCAGTTCTTC
clone size: -; D gene: TRBD2; V gene: TRBV25-1; J gene: TRBJ2-1; CDR3 protein: CASSESGGFKSYNEQFF; CDR3 DNA: TGTGCCAGCAGTGAATCGGGAGGATTTAAATCCTACAATGAGCAGTTCTTC
clone size: -; D gene: TRBD1; V gene: TRBV5-1; J gene: TRBJ2-3; CDR3 protein: CASSAQGATGTDTQYF; CDR3 DNA: TGCGCCAGCAGCGCACAGGGGGCTACAGGCACAGATACGCAGTATTTT
clone size: -; D gene: -; V gene: TRBV7-8; J gene: TRBJ2-1; CDR3 protein: CASSLAARGFSSSYNEQFF; CDR3 DNA: TGTGCCAGCAGCTTAGCGGCACGCGGCTTTTCAAGCTCCTACAATGAGCAGTTCTTC
clone size: -; D gene: -; V gene: TRBV4-1; J gene: TRBJ1-1; CDR3 protein: CASSSLTDNTEAFF; CDR3 DNA: TGCGCCAGCAGCTCGTTGACAGACAACACTGAAGCTTTCTTT
clone size: -; D gene: TRBD2; V gene: TRBV4-1; J gene: TRBJ2-2; CDR3 protein: CASSQPLAGGTGELFF; CDR3 DNA: TGCGCCAGCAGCCAACCTCTAGCGGGAGGGACCGGGGAGCTGTTTTTT
clone size: -; D gene: TRBD2; V gene: TRBV5-1; J gene: TRBJ2-3; CDR3 protein: CASSSGLAGTDTQYF; CDR3 DNA: TGCGCCAGCAGCTCAGGACTAGCGGGCACAGATACGCAGTATTTT
clone size: few; D gene: TRBD2; V gene: TRBV18; J gene: TRBJ2-1; CDR3 protein: CASSPVLAANNEQFF; CDR3 DNA: TGTGCCAGCTCACCCGTTCTAGCGGCCAACAATGAGCAGTTCTTC
clone size: -; D gene: TRBD1; V gene: TRBV14; J gene: TRBJ2-5; CDR3 protein: CASSQDKEGQGVKETQYF; CDR3 DNA: TGTGCCAGCAGCCAAGATAAGGAGGGACAGGGCGTAAAAGAGACCCAGTACTTC